Included here is one T cell receptor (beta chain) sequence, with context. Its target is unknown. Clones were sequenced by immunoSEQ multiplex PCR, and TCRdb holds only the in-frame ones, with some missing. The sample lists about 46,000 clones, about 74% occurring once. These data originate in a study of a mutant IDH1 vaccine in newly diagnosed glioma. Study overall: Of treated patients, approximately 60% were men and about 38% women, averaging roughly 37 years. Receipt of radiotherapy, temozolomide, or both preceded the study, and most received both. Study-level results: Approximately 93% of patients showed vaccine-induced immune responses across multiple MHC alleles.

Sample time point: baseline, week 1 (first vaccination visit). The sample's treatment: pre-vaccination baseline after standard-of-care therapy. Donors had new IDH1-mutant astrocytomas of WHO grade 3 or 4 (ATRX-lost). Trimming pared 0 bases from V and 4 bases from J, leaving 14 bases between. The CDR3 runs to 16 residues. Germline loops: CDR1 SGHKS, CDR2 YYEKEE (reference sequence). The material was PBMCs, obtained from a glioma patient treated with radiotherapy, temozolomide or both. This TCR derives from a woman aged 35 to 49 with glioma. V is TRBV5-5 and J is TRBJ1-3, with D tentatively TRBD1 (6 bases). The DNA for the CDR3 is TGTGCCAGCAGCTTGGGTCGGGGGGCTACAGGAAACACCATATATTTT. The encoded protein is CASSLGRGATGNTIYF.